This T cell receptor (beta chain) was identified in a study of OX40 agonist ivuxolimab in advanced cancers. Study in general: Patients received the agonistic anti-OX40 (CD134) antibody ivuxolimab. Two cutaneous melanoma patients and one hepatocellular carcinoma patient, three in all, had partial responses. General study results and limits: Expanded clones tended on average to be more numerous among CD8+ T cells than CD4+.

Assay: immunoSEQ multiplex PCR; the TCRdb copy retains only in-frame clones and omits some. The sample shows some 50,000 clones, around 90% of them seen only once. With respect to this clone: Its cognate antigen is unknown.

The CDR3 is 13 amino acids. V was shortened by 8 bases and J by 0 bases, with 10 bases between the two germline ends. The germline V gene encodes CDR1 SGHTA and CDR2 FQGTGA. Source: CD4+ or CD8+ T cells sorted from blood, taken in a trial of the OX40 agonist ivuxolimab. The chain carries TRBV7-3 and TRBJ1-1; no clear D gene. The TCR sequence derives from an adult with an advanced solid tumor such as melanoma, head and neck, liver or kidney cancer. The CDR3 region has the DNA TGTGCCAGCGGGATAGGAGTGAACACTGAAGCTTTCTTT. Translating gives CASGIGVNTEAFF.